Shown below are 29 T cell receptor beta chains from a single sample sequenced in a study of T cell responses to AZD1222 COVID-19 vaccine. The protocol was immunoSEQ multiplex PCR, while the TCRdb copy is restricted to in-frame clones and leaves out a portion. The profile covers about 94,000 clones, with 85% appearing a single time and more than 4% taken by the ten largest. The sample consisted of peripheral blood, taken 28 days after the second AZD1222 dose. The receptors originated from an adult who received the AZD1222 COVID-19 vaccine.

This sequence joins TRBV7-8 and TRBJ1-3; D is unclear. The germline V and J ends were trimmed by 1 base and 3 bases, with 10 bases remaining between them. This CDR3 spans 15 amino acids. Germline-derived CDR1 and CDR2 are SGHVS and FQNEAQ. The CDR3 nucleotides are TGTGCCAGCAGCTTAGGTGGGGTCTTTGGAAACACCATATATTTT. Protein: CASSLGGVFGNTIYF.

This chain connects TRBV6-1 to TRBJ2-5; the D gene is possibly TRBD2 (6 bases). The V and J ends lost 3 bases and 3 bases respectively, with 17 bases between them. This CDR3 is 16 amino acids long. Germline CDR1 and CDR2: MNHNS and SASEGT. The CDR3 spells CASSDPVSLAEETQYF. The DNA for the CDR3 is TGTGCCAGCAGTGACCCCGTGTCACTAGCAGAAGAGACCCAGTACTTC.

The chain couples TRBV29-1 to TRBJ1-1; D call uncertain. This CDR3 has 13 amino acids. Germline-derived CDR1 and CDR2 are SQVTM and ANQGSEA. Between the trimmed V and J ends, which lost 2 bases and 2 bases, there was a span of 9 bases. This chain's CDR3 is CSVEIVSNTEAFF. As DNA, the CDR3 is TGCAGCGTTGAAATCGTCTCAAACACTGAAGCTTTCTTT.

This chain joins TRBV5-1 and TRBJ1-2; no definite D call. V lost 6 bases and J 0 bases, leaving 15 bases between the germline ends. The CDR3 totals 15 residues. Germline loops: CDR1 SGHRS, CDR2 YFSETQ. The CDR3 DNA sequence: TGCGCCAGCACCCCTTTTGACTACGCTAACTATGGCTACACCTTC. This codes for CASTPFDYANYGYTF.

Only one count was recorded for this clone. The chain employs TRBV3-1 (or the pseudogene TRBV3-2) and TRBJ2-1; possibly TRBD1 for D (5 bases). Germline loops: CDR1 LGHDT, CDR2 YNNKEL (reference sequence). CDR3 length: 16 residues. V gave up 3 bases and J gave up 0 bases, with 12 bases separating them. The CDR3 region is CASSHGHLSSYNEQFF. The CDR3 nucleotides read TGTGCCAGCAGCCATGGACACCTGAGCTCCTACAATGAGCAGTTCTTC.

This clone was seen only once. J is TRBJ2-2 and V is TRBV10-2; D is possibly TRBD2 (6 bases). The CDR3 runs 12 residues. Germline values: CDR1 WSHSY, CDR2 SAAADI. V shed 4 bases and J shed 14 bases, with 14 bases lying between them. The CDR3 is CASSGGVGDLFF. The CDR3 nucleotides read TGCGCCAGCAGTGGGGGGGTCGGTGACCTGTTTTTT.

The J gene is TRBJ2-1, the V gene TRBV6-2 or TRBV6-3; 7 nucleotides align to TRBD2. CDR1 MNHEY and CDR2 SVGEGT come from the germline V gene. Trimming at V came to 2 bases and at J to 3 bases, leaving 4 bases not matched to a gene. This CDR3 has 15 residues. CDR3: CASSYQSGGYNEQFF. The CDR3 DNA reads TGTGCCAGCAGTTACCAATCGGGAGGCTACAATGAGCAGTTCTTC.

This chain links TRBV4-1 with TRBJ2-1, with 8 nucleotides matching TRBD2. The germline gives CDR1 MGHRA, CDR2 YSYEKL. The trim removed 0 bases at V and 8 bases at J, leaving 6 bases unmatched. The CDR3 is 15 residues long. The chain's CDR3 is CASSQDQGLVYEQFF. The CDR3 DNA reads TGCGCCAGCAGCCAAGATCAGGGACTAGTCTATGAGCAGTTCTTC.

The V gene is TRBV6-5, the J gene TRBJ1-2; 7 bases are a match to TRBD1. Germline assignment: CDR1 MNHEY and CDR2 SVGAGI. The junction had 12 bases not matched to a gene; V was cut back by 6 bases and J by 5 bases. CDR3 size: 15 residues. The CDR3 sequence is CASSLHGQANYGYTF. The DNA of the CDR3 is TGTGCCAGCAGCCTACACGGACAGGCGAATTATGGCTACACCTTC.

V gene TRBV5-1 combines with J gene TRBJ2-7; 7 bases are shared with TRBD1. V gave up 1 base and J gave up 5 bases; unmatched junction bases: 6. Germline CDR1 is SGHRS and CDR2 is YFSETQ. This CDR3 comprises 14 residues. In DNA, the CDR3 is TGCGCCAGCAGCTTGTCAACAGGGGCCCACGAGCAGTACTTC. Its protein product is CASSLSTGAHEQYF.

The J gene is TRBJ2-7, the V gene TRBV4-3; 8 bases fit TRBD1. Trimming removed 1 base from V and 2 bases from J; junction bases left unmatched: 4. Germline V lookup: CDR1 LGHNA, CDR2 YSLEER. This CDR3 is 15 amino acids long. DNA of the CDR3: TGCGCCAGCAGCCAAGGGGACAGGACTACCTACGAGCAGTACTTC. Protein: CASSQGDRTTYEQYF.

The chain combines TRBV4-1 with TRBJ1-3, with a tentative D call TRBD1 (5 bases). Germline V gives CDR1 MGHRA, CDR2 YSYEKL. This CDR3 contains 15 residues. Trimming stripped 0 bases from V and 4 bases from J, with 10 bases between. The CDR3 sequence: CASSQDLGAGNTIYF. The CDR3 DNA follows: TGCGCCAGCAGCCAAGACCTAGGGGCGGGAAACACCATATATTTT.

The chain couples TRBV4-1 to TRBJ1-1, with D perhaps matching TRBD1 (6 bases). The germline V gene has CDR1 MGHRA and CDR2 YSYEKL. V was cut by 0 bases and J by 4 bases, with 15 bases left in between. The CDR3 runs 16 residues. CDR3 sequence (DNA): TGCGCCAGCAGCCAAGAACCCCAGGGGAGGGGCACTGAAGCTTTCTTT. This sequence encodes CASSQEPQGRGTEAFF.

The chain is built from TRBV18 and TRBJ2-1; possible D gene TRBD2, 5 bases. V lost 3 bases and J lost 8, with 11 bases in between. Germline-derived CDR1 and CDR2 are KGHSH and LQKENI. The CDR3 is made up of 13 amino acids. CDR3 sequence: CASSPVRAHEQFF. For the CDR3, the DNA is TGTGCCAGCTCACCGGTGAGGGCCCATGAGCAGTTCTTC.

The sample holds one count of this clone. This chain connects TRBV7-8 to TRBJ2-7, with 11 bases lining up with TRBD2. Germline CDR1 and CDR2: SGHVS and FQNEAQ. Unmatched junction bases numbered 16, after V lost 5 bases and J lost 1 base. The CDR3 length is 19 residues. The CDR3 region is CASSPHWPIAGGRSYEQYF. CDR3 sequence (DNA): TGTGCCAGCAGCCCCCATTGGCCCATAGCGGGAGGGCGGTCCTACGAGCAGTACTTC.

This chain uses TRBV11-1 with TRBJ2-1; 7 bases are shared with TRBD1. CDR3 length: 15 residues. With V trimmed by 5 bases and J by 3 bases, 7 bases remained unmatched. Germline lookup yields CDR1 SGHAT and CDR2 FQDESV (reference sequence). CDR3 DNA: TGTGCCAGCAGCAGCCGGGACAGACTCTACAATGAGCAGTTCTTC. It yields the protein CASSSRDRLYNEQFF.

The CDR3 loop reads CAWSQGTEAFF. The CDR3 DNA sequence: TGTGCCTGGAGCCAAGGGACAGAAGCTTTCTTT. V and J are TRBV30 and TRBJ1-1; a weak D match, TRBD1 (6 bases). CDR1 and CDR2 from the germline V gene are GTSNPN and SVGIG (reference sequence). The CDR3 has 11 amino acids. V lost 3 bases, J lost 8 bases, and 10 bases lay in between.

The J gene is TRBJ2-1, the V gene TRBV10-1; 12 bases line up with TRBD2. CDR1 is WNHNN, CDR2 SYGVQD, per germline (reference sequence). The junction had 10 bases not matched to a gene; V was cut back by 3 bases and J by 7 bases. This CDR3 has 17 residues. The chain's CDR3 is CASSDLAGGPGANEQFF. As DNA, the CDR3 is TGCGCCAGCAGTGACCTAGCGGGGGGGCCCGGAGCGAATGAGCAGTTCTTC.

This clone turned up a few times. The genes are TRBV7-8 and TRBJ1-1; D might be TRBD1 (6 bases). The CDR3 runs to 15 residues. The germline V and J ends were trimmed by 5 bases and 4 bases, with 17 bases remaining between them. The germline CDR1 and CDR2 sequences are SGHVS and FQNEAQ. DNA for the CDR3: TGTGCCAGCAGCCCAGGGGACGTCTCGAGCACTGAAGCTTTCTTT. Encoded protein: CASSPGDVSSTEAFF.

This clone was picked up one time. This chain uses TRBV5-1 with TRBJ2-1, with D possibly being TRBD2 (6 bases). V lost 3 bases to trimming and J lost 4 bases, with 17 bases between them. This CDR3 has 16 amino acids. The germline CDR1 and CDR2 sequences are SGHRS and YFSETQ. The CDR3: CASSSVETGDYNEQFF. The CDR3 DNA reads TGCGCCAGCAGCTCAGTCGAGACGGGGGATTACAATGAGCAGTTCTTC.

The rearrangement links TRBV4-1 to TRBJ2-3; a weak D match, TRBD1 (6 bases). V lost 3 bases to trimming and J lost 0 bases, with 10 bases between them. The germline CDR1 and CDR2 sequences are MGHRA and YSYEKL. CDR3 size: 15 residues. The CDR3 DNA reads as TGCGCCAGCAGCCACCGGACAGCTAGCACAGATACGCAGTATTTT. It is translated as CASSHRTASTDTQYF.

The chain is built from TRBV13 and TRBJ1-2; perhaps TRBD1 as D (5 bases). The CDR3 is 13 amino acids. The V gene lost 11 bases and the J gene lost 0 bases, with 13 bases spanning the gap. Looked up from germline, CDR1 is PRHDT and CDR2 is FYEKMQ (reference sequence). The CDR3 loop reads CAGGRGPNYGYTF. The CDR3 DNA reads as TGTGCCGGGGGAAGAGGGCCTAACTATGGCTACACCTTC.

The gene calls are TRBV4-1 and TRBJ1-1, with 9 bases aligning to TRBD1. J gave up 3 bases and V 1 base, and 0 bases lay outside the gene matches. CDR1 is MGHRA and CDR2 is YSYEKL in the germline V gene. The CDR3 runs to 14 residues. CDR3 sequence: CASSQGTGDTEAFF. The CDR3 coding sequence is TGCGCCAGCAGCCAAGGGACAGGGGACACTGAAGCTTTCTTT.

The chain recombines TRBV7-9 with TRBJ1-2, with D possibly matching TRBD1 (6 bases). Germline CDR1 SEHNR, CDR2 FQNEAQ (reference sequence). The CDR3 runs 13 residues. The V gene lost 1 base and the J gene lost 8 bases, with 11 bases spanning the gap. CDR3 coding DNA: TGTGCCAGCAGCTTAGTTCGGGGGCAAGGCTACACCTTC. This codes for CASSLVRGQGYTF.

The chain links TRBV10-1 to TRBJ1-1; no clear D. This CDR3 region has 11 residues. Per the germline V gene, CDR1 is WNHNN and CDR2 is SYGVQD (reference sequence). V was pared by 2 bases and J by 11 bases, with 9 bases between. The CDR3 DNA sequence: TGCGCCAGCAGTGAGGCCGGGAGGGCTTTCTTT. Translated, it gives CASSEAGRAFF.

This clone was counted a few times. CDR3 DNA: TGTGCCAGCAGTTTGGGGTACACAGATACGCAGTATTTT. Amino acids: CASSLGYTDTQYF. The rearrangement joins TRBV12-3 or TRBV12-4 to TRBJ2-3; D is uncertain. CDR3 length equals 13 residues. Trimming shortened V by 3 bases and J by 2 bases, and 6 bases separated the two germline ends.

This chain joins TRBV9 and TRBJ2-3, with 7 positions matching TRBD2. Germline CDR1 reads SGDLS; CDR2 reads YYNGEE. CDR3 size: 16 residues. Trimming took 3 bases from V and 2 from J; bases not matched to a gene: 9. DNA for the CDR3: TGTGCCAGCAGCGGGTACCGGGACTACCCCACAGATACGCAGTATTTT. It is translated as CASSGYRDYPTDTQYF.

V and J are TRBV25-1 and TRBJ1-2; weak D call: TRBD1 (5 bases). The V end was cut by 4 bases, the J end by 8 bases, with 20 bases between. CDR1 and CDR2 from the germline V gene are MGHDK and SYGVNS. The CDR3 consists of 15 residues. This CDR3 reads CASSGGPIVSAGYTF. The DNA for the CDR3 is TGTGCCAGCAGTGGGGGACCGATTGTGTCGGCGGGCTACACCTTC.

The chain couples TRBV5-1 to TRBJ2-7; D possibly uses TRBD1 or TRBD2 (8 bases each). Per germline, CDR1 SGHRS and CDR2 YFSETQ. V was trimmed by 4 bases and J by 3 bases, leaving 17 bases between them. The CDR3 spans 15 residues. The DNA for the CDR3 is TGCGCCAGCAGCCCGGGGGGGACAGGCTTCTACGAGCAGTACTTC. Amino acids: CASSPGGTGFYEQYF.